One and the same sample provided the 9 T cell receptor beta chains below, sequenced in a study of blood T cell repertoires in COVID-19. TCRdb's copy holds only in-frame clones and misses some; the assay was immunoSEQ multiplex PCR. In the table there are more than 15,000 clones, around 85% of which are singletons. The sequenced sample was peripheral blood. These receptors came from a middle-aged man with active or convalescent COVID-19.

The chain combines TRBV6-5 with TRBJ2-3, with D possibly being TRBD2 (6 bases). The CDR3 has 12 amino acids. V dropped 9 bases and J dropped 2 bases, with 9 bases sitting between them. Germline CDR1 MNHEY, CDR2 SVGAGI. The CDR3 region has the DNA TGTGCCAGTAGCGGAATCACAGATACGCAGTATTTT. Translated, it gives CASSGITDTQYF.

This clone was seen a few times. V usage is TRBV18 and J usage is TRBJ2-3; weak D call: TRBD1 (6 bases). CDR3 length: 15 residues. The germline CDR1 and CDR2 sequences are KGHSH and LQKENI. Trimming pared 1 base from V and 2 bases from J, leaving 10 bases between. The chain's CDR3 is CASSPRRTATDTQYF. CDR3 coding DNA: TGTGCCAGCTCACCACGTCGGACAGCCACAGATACGCAGTATTTT.

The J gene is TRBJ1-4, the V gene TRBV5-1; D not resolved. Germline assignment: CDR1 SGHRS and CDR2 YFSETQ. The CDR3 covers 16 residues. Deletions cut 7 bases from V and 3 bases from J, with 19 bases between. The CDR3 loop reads CASASLPGISNEKLFF. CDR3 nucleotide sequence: TGCGCCAGCGCCTCACTTCCCGGGATTTCTAATGAAAAACTGTTTTTT. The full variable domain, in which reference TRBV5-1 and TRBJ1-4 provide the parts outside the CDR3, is KAGVTQTPRYLIKTRGQQVTLSCSPISGHRSVSWYQQTPGQGLQFLFEYFSETQRNKGNFPGRFSGRQFSNSRSEMNVSTLELGDSALYLCASASLPGISNEKLFFGSGTQLSVL.

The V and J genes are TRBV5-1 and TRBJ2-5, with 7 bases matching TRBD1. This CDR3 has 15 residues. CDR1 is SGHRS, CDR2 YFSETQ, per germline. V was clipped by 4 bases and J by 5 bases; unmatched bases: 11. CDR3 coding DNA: TGCGCCAGCAGCCTAGGACAGGTAGTTCTTGAGACCCAGTACTTC. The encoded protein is CASSLGQVVLETQYF.

The CDR3 region is CASSDRGLTEAFF. The CDR3 bases are TGTGCCAGCAGCGACAGGGGGCTGACTGAAGCTTTCTTT. The gene calls are TRBV6-5 and TRBJ1-1; 10 bases are a match to TRBD1. Per the germline V gene, CDR1 is MNHEY and CDR2 is SVGAGI. This CDR3 has 13 amino acids. V was pared by 6 bases and J by 5 bases, with 3 bases of the junction left unmatched.

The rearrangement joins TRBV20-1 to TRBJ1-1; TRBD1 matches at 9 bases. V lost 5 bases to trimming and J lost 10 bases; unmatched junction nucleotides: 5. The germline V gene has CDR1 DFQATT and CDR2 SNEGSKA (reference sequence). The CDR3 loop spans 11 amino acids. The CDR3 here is CSARTGEGAFF. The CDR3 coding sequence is TGCAGTGCTCGGACAGGGGAAGGAGCTTTCTTT.

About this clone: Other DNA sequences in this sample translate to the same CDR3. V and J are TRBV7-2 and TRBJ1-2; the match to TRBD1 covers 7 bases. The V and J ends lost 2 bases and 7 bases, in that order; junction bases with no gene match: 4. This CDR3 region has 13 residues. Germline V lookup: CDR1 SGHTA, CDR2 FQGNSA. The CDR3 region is CASSLKGARGYTF. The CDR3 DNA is TGTGCCAGCAGCTTAAAGGGGGCGCGTGGCTACACCTTC.

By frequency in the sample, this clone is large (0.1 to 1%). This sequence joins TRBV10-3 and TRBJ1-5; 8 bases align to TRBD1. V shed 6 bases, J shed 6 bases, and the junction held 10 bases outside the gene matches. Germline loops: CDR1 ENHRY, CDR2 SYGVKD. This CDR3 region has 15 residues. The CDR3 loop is CAISRTGTRSQPQHF. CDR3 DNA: TGTGCCATCAGCAGGACAGGGACGCGCAGTCAGCCCCAGCATTTT.

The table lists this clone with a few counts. CDR3 protein: CASSLQSAYEQYF. The CDR3 DNA follows: TGTGCCAGCAGCCTACAGTCAGCCTACGAGCAGTACTTC. The J gene is TRBJ2-7, the V gene TRBV11-2; D not resolved. V gave up 5 bases and J gave up 2 bases, with 10 bases separating them. Germline CDR1 is SGHAT and CDR2 is FQNNGV. CDR3 length: 13 amino acids.